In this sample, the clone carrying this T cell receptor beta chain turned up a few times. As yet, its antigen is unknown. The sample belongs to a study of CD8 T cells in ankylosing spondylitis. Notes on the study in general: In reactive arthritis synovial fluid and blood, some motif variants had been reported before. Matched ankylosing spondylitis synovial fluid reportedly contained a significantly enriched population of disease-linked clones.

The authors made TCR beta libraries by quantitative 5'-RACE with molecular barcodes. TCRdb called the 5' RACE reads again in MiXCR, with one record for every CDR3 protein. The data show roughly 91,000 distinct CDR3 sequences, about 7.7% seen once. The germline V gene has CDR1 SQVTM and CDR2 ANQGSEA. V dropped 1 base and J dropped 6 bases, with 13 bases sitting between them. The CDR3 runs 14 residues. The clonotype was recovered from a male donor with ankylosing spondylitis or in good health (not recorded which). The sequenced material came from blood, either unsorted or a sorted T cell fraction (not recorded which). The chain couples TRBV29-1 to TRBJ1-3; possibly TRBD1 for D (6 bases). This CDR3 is CSVEVGGRENTIYF. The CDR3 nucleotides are TGCAGCGTTGAAGTCGGGGGCAGGGAAAACACCATATATTTT.